This T cell receptor (beta chain) is from a study of blood T cell repertoires in COVID-19. For the study at large: Sites in the United States, Italy and Spain provided acute and convalescent COVID-19 samples. PBMCs, B-cell-depleted T cells, or T cells were the source of the cDNA or gDNA that made up the material.

Seattle-derived patients entered the study during active infection and were followed longitudinally. V lost 4 bases, J lost 4 bases, and 5 bases stayed unmatched. The CDR3 is 14 amino acids. The V gene's germline CDR1 is MNHEY and CDR2 SMNVEV (reference sequence). How the authors handled the data: Cell counts per sample came from amplifying reference gene primers. Produced via immunoSEQ multiplex PCR; TCRdb's table is partial and in-frame only. V and J calls and clone size are given by that table; D and trimming were obtained from the DNA. Altogether about 410,000 clones are present, around 91% being singletons, with the ten largest covering approximately 1.5%.

J is TRBJ2-7 and V is TRBV27; 9 positions agree with TRBD2. The clonotype originates from a woman aged 40 to 50 with COVID-19, enrolled during active disease. Material for sequencing was peripheral blood. CDR3: CASSSGTSIYEQYF. The CDR3 region has the DNA TGTGCCAGCAGTTCTGGGACTAGCATTTACGAGCAGTACTTC.